This T cell receptor (beta chain) comes out of a study of post-analysis software for immune sequencing data. In the study overall: In terms of disease course, relapsing-remitting, secondary progressive and progressive-relapsing multiple sclerosis were included.

As for this clonotype: Antigen: not known.

Points from the study as a whole: The study found significantly lower normalized Chao1 diversity in multiple sclerosis patients than in controls. Under the F measure, samples that were prepared in one batch clustered strongly together.

Prepared TCR beta cDNA libraries contained unique molecular identifiers. It was from approximately 0.91 to 9.4 million T cells that roughly 0.5 million cDNA molecules came. One entry per CDR3 protein, called by TCRdb with MiXCR from the PCR reads. The table shows about 170,000 distinct CDR3 sequences, with approximately 30% occurring only once. Material for sequencing was blood. This TCR came from a girl aged 5 to 17 with multiple sclerosis.

Here the CDR3 reads CSARLGASYEEYF. CDR3 in DNA: TGCAGTGCTAGATTGGGGGCCTCCTACGAGGAGTACTTC. The gene calls are TRBV20-1 and TRBJ2-4; D perhaps matches TRBD1 (6 bases). V was pared by 2 bases and J by 14 bases, with 19 bases between. This CDR3 is 13 amino acids long. Per germline, CDR1 DFQATT and CDR2 SNEGSKA (reference sequence).